The 18 T cell receptor beta chains reported below all come from one sample, sequenced in a study of blood T cell repertoires in COVID-19. The assay was immunoSEQ multiplex PCR, and TCRdb's table has in-frame clones only and misses some. In the table there are around 230,000 clones, 75% to 90% of which are singletons. The sample taken for sequencing was peripheral blood. The receptors here all came from a woman aged 65 to 85 with active or convalescent COVID-19.

This clone has only one observation. The chain is built from TRBV3-1 (or the pseudogene TRBV3-2) and TRBJ1-6; 9 bases agree with TRBD1. The junction had 1 base not matched to a gene; V was cut back by 1 base and J by 9 bases. The CDR3 is 14 residues long. The V gene's germline CDR1 is LGHDT and CDR2 YNNKEL (reference sequence). The CDR3 sequence: CASSQGQGGSPLHF. DNA for the CDR3: TGTGCCAGCAGCCAAGGACAGGGGGGTTCACCCCTCCACTTT.

The chain carries TRBV7-9 and TRBJ2-7, with TRBD2 as a possible D gene (5 bases). CDR3 length equals 15 residues. V lost 2 bases and J lost 3, with 14 bases in between. Per germline, CDR1 SEHNR and CDR2 FQNEAQ (reference sequence). The CDR3 spells CASSLIETTNYEQYF. The DNA for the CDR3 is TGTGCCAGCAGCTTAATAGAGACTACCAACTACGAGCAGTACTTC.

The V gene is TRBV28, the J gene TRBJ1-5, with D hard to call. Germline lookup yields CDR1 MDHEN and CDR2 SYDVKM. The CDR3 contains 14 residues. V lost 7 bases, J lost 6 bases, and 16 bases lay in between. The CDR3 here is CASNRGPGSQPQHF. CDR3 nucleotides: TGTGCCAGCAACCGCGGGCCCGGCAGTCAGCCCCAGCATTTT.

This chain connects TRBV2 to TRBJ1-2; D may be TRBD1 (6 bases). CDR3 length equals 12 residues. Germline CDR1 and CDR2: SNHLY and FYNNEI. V was cut by 10 bases and J by 4 bases, with 13 bases left in between. The CDR3 reads CAMGADIYGYTF. The CDR3 DNA reads TGTGCCATGGGGGCGGACATCTATGGCTACACCTTC.

The V and J genes are TRBV18 and TRBJ2-7; D gene uncertain. The CDR3 length is 13 residues. CDR1 KGHSH and CDR2 LQKENI come from the germline V gene. With 6 bases removed from V and 6 bases from J, the gap between germline ends came to 15 bases. The CDR3 sequence is CASSRGDTLEQYF. DNA of the CDR3: TGTGCCAGCTCCCGTGGAGATACCCTCGAGCAGTACTTC.

The chain is built from TRBV28 and TRBJ1-4; 12 bases line up with TRBD1. Trimming removed 8 bases from V and 8 bases from J; junction bases left unmatched: 6. Per the germline V gene, CDR1 is MDHEN and CDR2 is SYDVKM. The length of the CDR3 is 14 residues. CDR3 sequence: CASRGDRGQEKLFF. CDR3 DNA: TGTGCCAGCCGCGGGGACAGGGGGCAGGAAAAACTGTTTTTT.

CDR3 amino acids: CASSPYRDINNEQFF. CDR3 DNA sequence: TGCGCCAGCAGCCCCTACCGGGACATAAACAATGAGCAGTTCTTC. The V and J genes are TRBV5-1 and TRBJ2-1, with a weak D call TRBD1 (6 bases). Trimming took off 4 bases at V and 5 bases at J, with 16 bases between the two ends. This CDR3 comprises 15 residues. The germline V gene encodes CDR1 SGHRS and CDR2 YFSETQ.

This clone has a single count. This chain joins TRBV5-1 and TRBJ2-7, with 9 bases lining up with TRBD2. CDR3 size: 14 residues. Germline trimming cut 2 bases from V and 4 bases from J; bases unmatched to any gene: 4. The germline V gene has CDR1 SGHRS and CDR2 YFSETQ. The CDR3 loop is CASSFQREVYEQYF. CDR3 in DNA: TGCGCCAGCAGCTTTCAGCGGGAGGTTTACGAGCAGTACTTC.

The rearrangement links TRBV27 to TRBJ2-1; TRBD2 might be the D (6 bases). Trimming pared 5 bases from V and 8 bases from J, leaving 16 bases between. The CDR3 has 14 residues. Germline V gene sequence: CDR1 MNHEY, CDR2 SMNVEV (reference sequence). The CDR3 DNA reads TGTGCCAGCAGTCTCCAGGCTAGCGTCGATGAGCAGTTCTTC. Translation gives CASSLQASVDEQFF.

The V and J genes are TRBV5-6 and TRBJ1-6, with D possibly matching TRBD1 (5 bases). V dropped 0 bases and J dropped 5 bases, with 15 bases sitting between them. Germline CDR1 and CDR2: SGHDT and YYEEEE. The length of the CDR3 is 17 residues. This chain's CDR3 is CASSLDWRGQNNSPLHF. The CDR3 region has the DNA TGTGCCAGCAGCTTGGATTGGAGGGGTCAGAATAATTCACCCCTCCACTTT.

V gene TRBV6-5 combines with J gene TRBJ1-5, with D maybe TRBD1 (6 bases). Germline loops: CDR1 MNHEY, CDR2 SVGAGI. With 6 bases removed from V and 6 bases from J, the gap between germline ends came to 12 bases. CDR3 length: 13 amino acids. The DNA of the CDR3 is TGTGCCAGCAGAAACGACAGGTTTCAGCCCCAGCATTTT. Protein: CASRNDRFQPQHF.

This chain joins TRBV7-9 and TRBJ1-2; a possible D gene is TRBD1 (6 bases). Trimming left V 5 bases short and J 6 bases short, with 19 bases between. The CDR3 has 15 amino acids. Germline CDR1 and CDR2: SEHNR and FQNEAQ (reference sequence). This CDR3 reads CASSPPGGGRDGYTF. The CDR3 DNA follows: TGTGCCAGCAGCCCGCCCGGGGGGGGCAGAGATGGCTACACCTTC.

The rearrangement links TRBV5-1 to TRBJ2-5, with D unresolved. Trimming removed 3 bases from V and 4 bases from J, with 10 bases in between. The germline gives CDR1 SGHRS, CDR2 YFSETQ. The CDR3 consists of 13 residues. Here the CDR3 DNA reads TGCGCCAGCAGCTCGCTCCCGGGAGAGACCCAGTACTTC. This encodes CASSSLPGETQYF.

The V call is TRBV15, the J call TRBJ1-3, with 8 bases identical to TRBD1. V gave up 3 bases and J gave up 7 bases; unmatched junction bases: 14. This CDR3 contains 17 residues. Germline V gene data show CDR1 as LNHNV and CDR2 as YYDKDF (reference sequence). DNA for the CDR3: TGTGCCACCAGCAGGCGTACTACAGGGGGAGGAGGTAACACCATATATTTT. It yields the protein CATSRRTTGGGGNTIYF.

This chain uses TRBV5-4 with TRBJ2-2; weak D call: TRBD1 (5 bases). The V end was cut by 0 bases, the J end by 3 bases, with 9 bases between. The CDR3 contains 15 residues. Germline loops: CDR1 SGHNT, CDR2 YYREEE (reference sequence). CDR3 region: CASSLAAGHTGELFF. The CDR3 region has the DNA TGTGCCAGCAGCTTGGCGGCAGGGCACACCGGGGAGCTGTTTTTT.

The V call is TRBV5-1, the J call TRBJ2-3, with 10 bases identical to TRBD2. The CDR3 totals 16 residues. Germline V gene sequence: CDR1 SGHRS, CDR2 YFSETQ. J was trimmed by 3 bases and V by 6 bases; bases with no gene match: 10. CDR3 residues: CASNPLAGVITDTQYF. The CDR3 DNA sequence: TGCGCCAGCAACCCCCTAGCGGGAGTAATAACAGATACGCAGTATTTT.

This chain joins TRBV24-1 and TRBJ2-1, with 12 bases that match TRBD1. V shed 3 bases and J 8 bases; nucleotides not matched to a gene: 7. This CDR3 contains 16 residues. Germline V gene data show CDR1 as KGHDR and CDR2 as SFDVKD. The chain's CDR3 is CATSDRPGQGADEQFF. The CDR3 region has the DNA TGTGCCACCAGTGATCGCCCGGGACAGGGGGCGGATGAGCAGTTCTTC.

This clone was observed once. The chain combines TRBV19 with TRBJ1-6, with D hard to call. CDR1 is LNHDA, CDR2 SQIVND, per germline (reference sequence). The CDR3 length is 12 residues. V was trimmed by 5 bases and J by 11 bases, leaving 10 bases between them. This CDR3 reads CASSSHHPPLHF. CDR3 coding DNA: TGTGCCAGTAGTTCACACCACCCACCCCTCCACTTT.